The 18 T cell receptor beta chains below come from one sample, sequenced in a study of T cell responses to AZD1222 COVID-19 vaccine. Method: immunoSEQ multiplex PCR; TCRdb's copy keeps in-frame clones and lacks some. This table has tens of thousands of clones, roughly nine tenths appearing once. The starting material was peripheral blood, obtained 28 days after the second AZD1222 dose. These receptors originate from an adult who received the AZD1222 COVID-19 vaccine.

CDR3 in DNA: TGTGCCAGCAGTTCTCTAGCCGGCTCCTACAATGAGCAGTTCTTC. Translating gives CASSSLAGSYNEQFF. The rearrangement uses TRBV6-2 or TRBV6-3 and TRBJ2-1; possible D gene TRBD2, 5 bases. Germline CDR1 MNHEY, CDR2 SVGEGT. CDR3 length: 15 residues. V dropped 4 bases and J dropped 0 bases, with 10 bases sitting between them.

CDR3 sequence reads: CASSTQTSQETQYF. The CDR3 DNA follows: TGTGCCAGCAGCACACAGACGTCCCAAGAGACCCAGTACTTC. This chain joins TRBV7-2 and TRBJ2-5; no reliable D call. V lost 5 bases and J lost 1, with 11 bases in between. The CDR3 has 14 residues. Germline lookup yields CDR1 SGHTA and CDR2 FQGNSA. The full variable domain, completed using reference TRBV7-2 and TRBJ2-5, is GAGVSQSPSNKVTEKGKDVELRCDPISGHTALYWYRQSLGQGLEFLIYFQGNSAPDKSGLPSDRFSAERTGGSVSTLTIQRTQQEDSAVYLCASSTQTSQETQYFGPGTRLLVL.

The chain employs TRBV7-8 and TRBJ2-3; 11 positions agree with TRBD2. V shed 2 bases, J shed 5 bases, and the junction held 3 bases outside the gene matches. Germline V gene data show CDR1 as SGHVS and CDR2 as FQNEAQ. This CDR3 spans 15 amino acids. The CDR3 loop is CASSLLGTSGDTQYF. The CDR3 nucleotides are TGTGCCAGCAGCTTACTCGGGACTAGCGGAGATACGCAGTATTTT.

The genes are TRBV19 and TRBJ1-5; D perhaps matches TRBD1 (5 bases). CDR3 size: 16 residues. Germline values: CDR1 LNHDA, CDR2 SQIVND (reference sequence). Between the trimmed V and J ends, which lost 5 bases and 4 bases, there was a span of 18 bases. In nucleotides, the CDR3 is TGTGCCAGTAGTGCCTCCTCCGGGGCCTATAATCAGCCCCAGCATTTT. This encodes CASSASSGAYNQPQHF.

The genes are TRBV7-2 and TRBJ2-7, with TRBD2 matching over 10 bases. Trimming at V came to 4 bases and at J to 2 bases, leaving 2 bases not matched to a gene. Looked up from germline, CDR1 is SGHTA and CDR2 is FQGNSA. This CDR3 contains 14 residues. The CDR3 loop is CASSSLAGTYEQYF. The CDR3 bases are TGTGCCAGCAGCTCACTAGCGGGAACCTACGAGCAGTACTTC.

This chain connects TRBV3-1 (or the pseudogene TRBV3-2) to TRBJ1-2; the D gene is possibly TRBD1 (5 bases). CDR3 size: 15 residues. Germline V CDR1 and CDR2: LGHDT, YNNKEL (reference sequence). V was clipped by 2 bases and J by 2 bases, with 12 bases between them. CDR3 region: CASSQFGAVNYGYTF. The CDR3 nucleotides read TGTGCCAGCAGCCAATTCGGGGCAGTGAACTATGGCTACACCTTC.

This chain uses TRBV7-6 with TRBJ2-3; D is unresolved. CDR1 SGHVS and CDR2 FNYEAQ come from the germline V gene. V was pared by 5 bases and J by 1 base, with 16 bases between. This CDR3 is built from 16 residues. The CDR3 loop reads CASSPFVSSGTDTQYF. CDR3 coding DNA: TGTGCCAGCAGCCCCTTTGTGAGCAGTGGCACAGATACGCAGTATTTT. Based on the CDR3 plus reference TRBV7-6 and TRBJ2-3, the full variable domain is GAGVSQSPRYKVTKRGQDVALRCDPISGHVSLYWYRQALGQGPEFLTYFNYEAQQDKSGLPNDRFSAERPEGSISTLTIQRTEQRDSAMYRCASSPFVSSGTDTQYFGPGTRLTVL.

The gene calls are TRBV3-1 (or the pseudogene TRBV3-2) and TRBJ1-1; 10 positions match TRBD1. Germline CDR1 and CDR2: LGHDT and YNNKEL (reference sequence). The length of the CDR3 is 15 residues. The trim removed 0 bases at V and 6 bases at J, leaving 4 bases unmatched. CDR3 residues: CASSQDQGQGAEAFF. CDR3 nucleotides: TGTGCCAGCAGCCAAGATCAAGGACAGGGGGCTGAAGCTTTCTTT.

This clone was found once. The V call is TRBV5-5, the J call TRBJ2-7; D might be TRBD2 (6 bases). Trimming left V 1 base short and J 2 bases short, with 10 bases between. CDR3 length: 14 residues. Germline V CDR1 and CDR2: SGHKS, YYEKEE (reference sequence). The CDR3 loop is CASSLRGGTYEQYF. The CDR3 DNA follows: TGTGCCAGCAGCTTGCGAGGAGGGACCTACGAGCAGTACTTC.

This chain uses TRBV11-3 with TRBJ2-7, with a possible D match to TRBD2 (7 bases). Trimming removed 5 bases from V and 1 base from J, with 18 bases in between. The CDR3 covers 16 residues. From germline, CDR1 is SGHNT and CDR2 YENEEA. CDR3 coding DNA: TGTGCCAGCAGCACTAGGGGGGGACTACGGTCCTACGAGCAGTACTTC. Protein: CASSTRGGLRSYEQYF.

The chain employs TRBV11-2 and TRBJ1-3; perhaps TRBD1 as D (5 bases). The V end lost 3 bases, the J end lost 0 bases, and 15 bases lay between the germline ends. The CDR3 spans 17 residues. CDR1 is SGHAT, CDR2 FQNNGV, per germline. The CDR3 DNA reads TGTGCCAGCAGCTTGACGATGAGGGGAGTCTCTGGAAACACCATATATTTT. Translation: CASSLTMRGVSGNTIYF.

The rearrangement links TRBV10-3 to TRBJ2-7, with a weak D call TRBD2 (6 bases). Germline CDR1 ENHRY, CDR2 SYGVKD. CDR3 length: 11 residues. V gave up 6 bases and J gave up 7 bases, with 10 bases separating them. CDR3 in amino acids: CAISVGGEQYF. CDR3 nucleotides: TGTGCCATCAGCGTTGGAGGGGAGCAGTACTTC.

The chain recombines TRBV3-1 (or the pseudogene TRBV3-2) with TRBJ2-7; D remains unclear. Germline V gene data show CDR1 as LGHDT and CDR2 as YNNKEL (reference sequence). This CDR3 region has 12 residues. Trimming shortened V by 2 bases and J by 2 bases, and 4 bases separated the two germline ends. CDR3 DNA: TGTGCCAGCAGCCAATTGACCTACGAGCAGTACTTC. Translated, it gives CASSQLTYEQYF.

The rearrangement joins TRBV7-2 to TRBJ1-2; 10 nucleotides align to TRBD1. Germline assignment: CDR1 SGHTA and CDR2 FQGNSA. The V and J ends lost 6 bases and 3 bases, in that order; junction bases with no gene match: 4. The CDR3 runs to 14 residues. For the CDR3, the DNA is TGTGCCAGCAGAACGGGGACAGGGGACTATGGCTACACCTTC. Translated, it gives CASRTGTGDYGYTF.

The chain has TRBV18 and TRBJ1-1; D is ambiguous. Between the trimmed V and J ends, which lost 1 base and 6 bases, there was a span of 9 bases. This CDR3 is 13 amino acids long. Germline loops: CDR1 KGHSH, CDR2 LQKENI. This chain's CDR3 is CASSPLEGAEAFF. The CDR3 region has the DNA TGTGCCAGCTCACCACTCGAGGGCGCTGAAGCTTTCTTT.

The chain carries TRBV11-3 and TRBJ2-7; 12 nucleotides align to TRBD1. This CDR3 spans 14 amino acids. Germline trimming cut 5 bases from V and 4 bases from J; bases unmatched to any gene: 3. CDR1 is SGHNT, CDR2 YENEEA, per germline. In DNA form, the CDR3 reads TGTGCCAGCAGCCTGGGACAGGGGGCATACGAGCAGTACTTC. It codes for CASSLGQGAYEQYF.

The gene calls are TRBV9 and TRBJ1-4, with 10 bases aligning to TRBD1. CDR1 SGDLS and CDR2 YYNGEE come from the germline V gene. Trimming took 4 bases from V and 7 from J; bases not matched to a gene: 1. The CDR3 has 13 amino acids. The CDR3 DNA reads as TGTGCCAGCAGCCGGACAGGGGGTGAAAAACTGTTTTTT. This gives the protein CASSRTGGEKLFF. Full variable domain (outside the CDR3, taken from reference TRBV9 and TRBJ1-4): DSGVTQTPKHLITATGQRVTLRCSPRSGDLSVYWYQQSLDQGLQFLIQYYNGEERAKGNILERFSAQQFPDLHSELNLSSLELGDSALYFCASSRTGGEKLFFGSGTQLSVL.

The chain couples TRBV5-1 to TRBJ2-7; tentatively, D is TRBD1 (6 bases). Looked up from germline, CDR1 is SGHRS and CDR2 is YFSETQ. Trimming stripped 2 bases from V and 2 bases from J, with 14 bases between. The CDR3 runs 15 residues. CDR3 amino acids: CASSFQGQIPYEQYF. In DNA form, the CDR3 reads TGCGCCAGCAGCTTCCAAGGACAGATACCCTACGAGCAGTACTTC.